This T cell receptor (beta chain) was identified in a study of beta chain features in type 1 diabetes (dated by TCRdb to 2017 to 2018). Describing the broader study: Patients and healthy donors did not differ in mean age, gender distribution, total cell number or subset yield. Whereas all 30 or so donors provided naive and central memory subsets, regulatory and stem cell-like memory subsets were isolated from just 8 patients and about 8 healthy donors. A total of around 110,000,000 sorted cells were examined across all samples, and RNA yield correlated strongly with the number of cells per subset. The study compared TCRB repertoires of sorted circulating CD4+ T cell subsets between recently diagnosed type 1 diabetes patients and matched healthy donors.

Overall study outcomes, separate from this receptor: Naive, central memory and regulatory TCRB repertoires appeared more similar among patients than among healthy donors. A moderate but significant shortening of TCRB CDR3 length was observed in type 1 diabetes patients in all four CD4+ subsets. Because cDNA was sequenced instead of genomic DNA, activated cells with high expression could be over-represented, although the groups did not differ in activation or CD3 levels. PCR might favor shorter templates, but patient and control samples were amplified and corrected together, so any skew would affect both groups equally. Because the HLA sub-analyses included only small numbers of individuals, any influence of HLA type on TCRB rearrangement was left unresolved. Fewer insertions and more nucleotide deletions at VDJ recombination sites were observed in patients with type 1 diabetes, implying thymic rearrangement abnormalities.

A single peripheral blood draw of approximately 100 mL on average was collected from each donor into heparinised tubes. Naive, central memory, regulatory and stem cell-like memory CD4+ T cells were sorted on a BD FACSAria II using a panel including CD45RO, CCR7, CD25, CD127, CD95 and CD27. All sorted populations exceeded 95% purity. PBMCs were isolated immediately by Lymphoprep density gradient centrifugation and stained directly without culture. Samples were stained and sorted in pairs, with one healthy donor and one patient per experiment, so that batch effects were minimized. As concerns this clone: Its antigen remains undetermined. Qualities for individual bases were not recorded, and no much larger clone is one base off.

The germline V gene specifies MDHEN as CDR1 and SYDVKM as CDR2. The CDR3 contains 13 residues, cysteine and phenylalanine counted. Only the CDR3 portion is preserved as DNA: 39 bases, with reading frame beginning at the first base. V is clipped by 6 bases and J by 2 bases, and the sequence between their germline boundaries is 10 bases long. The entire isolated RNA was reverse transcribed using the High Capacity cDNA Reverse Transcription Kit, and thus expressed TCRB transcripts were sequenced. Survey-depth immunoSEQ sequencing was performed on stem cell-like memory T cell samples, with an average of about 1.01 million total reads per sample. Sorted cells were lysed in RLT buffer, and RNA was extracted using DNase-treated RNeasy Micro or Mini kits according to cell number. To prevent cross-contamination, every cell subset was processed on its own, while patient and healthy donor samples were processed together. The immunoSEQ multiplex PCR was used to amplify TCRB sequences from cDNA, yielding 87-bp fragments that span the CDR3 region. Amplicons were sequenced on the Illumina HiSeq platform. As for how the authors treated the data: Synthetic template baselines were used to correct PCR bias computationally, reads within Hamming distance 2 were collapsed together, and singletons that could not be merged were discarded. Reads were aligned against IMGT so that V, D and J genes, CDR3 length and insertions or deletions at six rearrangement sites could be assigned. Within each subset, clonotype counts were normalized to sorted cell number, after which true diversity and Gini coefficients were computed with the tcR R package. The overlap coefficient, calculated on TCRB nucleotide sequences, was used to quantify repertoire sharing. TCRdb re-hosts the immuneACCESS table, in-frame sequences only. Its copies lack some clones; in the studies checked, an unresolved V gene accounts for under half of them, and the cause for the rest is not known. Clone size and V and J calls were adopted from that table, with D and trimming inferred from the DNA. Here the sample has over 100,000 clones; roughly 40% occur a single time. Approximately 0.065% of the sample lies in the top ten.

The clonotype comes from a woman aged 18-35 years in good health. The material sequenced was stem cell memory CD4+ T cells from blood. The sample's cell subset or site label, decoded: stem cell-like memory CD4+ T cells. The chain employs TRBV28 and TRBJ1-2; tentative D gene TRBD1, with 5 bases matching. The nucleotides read TGTGCCAGCAGCCTCGGACACAACTATGGCTACACCTTC. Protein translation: CASSLGHNYGYTF.